This passage covers 24 T cell receptor beta chains from one sample sequenced in a study of CD8+CD57+ T cells in acquired aplastic anemia. Patients chosen for sequencing had shown CD8+CD57+ cell expansion by flow cytometry. Researchers used genomic DNA as the template to profile TCR beta VDJ and CDR3. Via MiXCR, TCRdb re-called the reads, giving one row per CDR3 protein. This table holds around 200,000 distinct CDR3 sequences, less than 65% found once. Sequenced input: sorted CD4+, CD8+, or CD8+CD57+ T cells (not recorded which) from PBMCs. These receptors all stem from a human donor with aplastic anemia.

This clonotype has just one count. The rearrangement links TRBV20-1 to TRBJ1-1; D gene uncertain. CDR3 length: 10 residues. V was trimmed by 6 bases and J by 13 bases, leaving 15 bases between them. Germline CDR1 is DFQATT and CDR2 is SNEGSKA (reference sequence). Here the CDR3 reads CSAEKGGGFF. CDR3 bases: TGCAGTGCAGAGAAAGGAGGAGGTTTCTTT.

To note about this clonotype: Mismatch with germline at one junction end may stem from a read error. This chain joins TRBV20-1 and TRBJ2-1; TRBD2 agrees at 13 bases. Looked up from germline, CDR1 is DFQATT and CDR2 is SNEGSKA (reference sequence). The CDR3 contains 16 residues. This chain's CDR3 is CGARDSGLAGPNEQFF. The CDR3 DNA reads TGCGGTGCTAGAGACTCGGGACTAGCGGGGCCCAATGAGCAGTTCTTC.

This clonotype was counted a single time. The CDR3 spells CSARGARLPNEKLFF. CDR3 coding DNA: TGCAGTGCTAGAGGAGCCAGGCTACCGAATGAAAAACTGTTTTTT. The J gene is TRBJ1-4, the V gene TRBV20-1; D not certain. The V end was cut by 1 base, the J end by 5 bases, with 14 bases between. The CDR3 is 15 residues long. Germline V gene lookup returns CDR1 DFQATT and CDR2 SNEGSKA (reference sequence).

In nucleotides, the CDR3 is TGTGCCAGCAGCTTAATTATCGGACTAGCTCGGGAGCAGTACTTC. Protein: CASSLIIGLAREQYF. V is TRBV7-2 and J is TRBJ2-7; 8 nucleotides match TRBD2. The junction had 10 bases not matched to a gene; V was cut back by 2 bases and J by 7 bases. Germline V gives CDR1 SGHTA, CDR2 FQGNSA. The length of the CDR3 is 15 residues.

The chain recombines TRBV10-3 with TRBJ2-7, with TRBD1 matching 9 bases. There are 15 residues in the CDR3. The V gene end was trimmed by 4 bases and the J gene end by 4 bases; junction bases not matched to a gene: 8. Germline V gene sequence: CDR1 ENHRY, CDR2 SYGVKD. The CDR3 DNA is TGTGCCATCAGTGGAGGACAGGGGACAACTTACGAGCAGTACTTC. Residues: CAISGGQGTTYEQYF.

This chain uses TRBV10-3 with TRBJ1-2; D call uncertain. From germline, CDR1 is ENHRY and CDR2 SYGVKD. V gave up 0 bases and J gave up 4 bases, with 12 bases separating them. This CDR3 has 15 amino acids. This chain's CDR3 is CAISESEGSIYGYTF. In nucleotides, the CDR3 is TGTGCCATCAGTGAGTCGGAGGGAAGTATCTATGGCTACACCTTC.

V gene TRBV19 combines with J gene TRBJ2-5; 9 nucleotides agree with TRBD1. CDR1 and CDR2 (germline): LNHDA, SQIVND (reference sequence). The CDR3 is 14 residues long. The junction had 4 bases not matched to a gene; V was cut back by 7 bases and J by 1 base. In nucleotides, the CDR3 is TGTGCCAGTAAGGACAGGGGTATCCAAGAGACCCAGTACTTC. It is translated as CASKDRGIQETQYF.

This clonotype was counted many times. This chain links TRBV19 with TRBJ1-1, with D unclear. V was pared by 3 bases and J by 5 bases, with 10 bases between. Germline values: CDR1 LNHDA, CDR2 SQIVND (reference sequence). CDR3 length: 13 amino acids. CDR3 sequence reads: CASSILQDTEAFF. Here the CDR3 DNA reads TGTGCCAGTAGTATCTTGCAGGATACTGAAGCTTTCTTT. The full variable domain, in which reference TRBV19 and TRBJ1-1 provide the parts outside the CDR3, is DGGITQSPKYLFRKEGQNVTLSCEQNLNHDAMYWYRQDPGQGLRLIYYSQIVNDFQKGDIAEGYSVSREKKESFPLTVTSAQKNPTAFYLCASSILQDTEAFFGQGTRLTVV.

The J gene is TRBJ2-7, the V gene TRBV20-1; 9 nucleotides match TRBD1. Trimming took 6 bases from V and 2 from J; bases not matched to a gene: 8. Germline V CDR1 and CDR2: DFQATT, SNEGSKA (reference sequence). The CDR3 extends over 14 amino acids. The CDR3, as DNA: TGCAGTGCCTACGACCGGGACAGGGCCTACGAGCAGTACTTC. Translated: CSAYDRDRAYEQYF.

CDR3 coding DNA: TGTGCCAGCAGCCAAAATCCCTCGGCAGTGGTCTATGGCTACACCTTC. Residues: CASSQNPSAVVYGYTF. The V and J genes are TRBV14 and TRBJ1-2; D is undetermined. The CDR3 consists of 16 residues. V dropped 2 bases and J dropped 4 bases, with 17 bases sitting between them. In germline, CDR1 is SGHDN, CDR2 FVKESK.

As regards this clonotype: A read error may account for a junction end that differs from germline. V usage is TRBV7-8 and J usage is TRBJ2-6; a possible D gene is TRBD2 (6 bases). The CDR3 spans 13 residues. CDR1 SGHVS and CDR2 FQNEAQ come from the germline V gene. The CDR3 DNA sequence: TGTGCCAGCAGCTCCAGGAGGGTAAACACTGAAGCTTTC. It specifies CASSSRRVNTEAF.

This clonotype was counted a single time. This chain links TRBV6-1 with TRBJ2-1; D not certain. V shed 10 bases and J shed 10 bases, with 17 bases lying between them. The CDR3 covers 12 residues. Germline assignment: CDR1 MNHNS and CDR2 SASEGT. CDR3 in amino acids: CAIRRDGYEQFF. The CDR3 nucleotides read TGTGCCATCAGGAGAGACGGCTACGAGCAGTTCTTC.

The chain has TRBV2 and TRBJ2-7; weak D call: TRBD2 (6 bases). The germline V and J ends were trimmed by 8 bases and 5 bases, with 13 bases remaining between them. Germline CDR1 reads SNHLY; CDR2 reads FYNNEI. The CDR3 length is 12 residues. For the CDR3, the DNA is TGTGCCAGCCGGAGGGGCGTGGACGAGCAGTACTTC. Translating gives CASRRGVDEQYF.

This clonotype was observed a handful of times. This chain uses TRBV7-9 with TRBJ1-6; D gene ambiguous. This CDR3 region has 12 residues. V was cut by 2 bases and J by 10 bases, with 6 bases left in between. Germline assignment: CDR1 SEHNR and CDR2 FQNEAQ (reference sequence). The CDR3 is CASSLQASPLHF. The DNA of the CDR3 is TGTGCCAGCAGCTTACAGGCCTCACCCCTCCACTTT.

About this clonotype itself: A clone one base away is much larger, so this may be a read error. This rearrangement joins TRBV2 to TRBJ2-7; D is ambiguous. Trimming cost V 6 bases and J 2 bases, with 17 bases left between them. In germline, CDR1 is SNHLY, CDR2 FYNNEI. The CDR3 covers 15 residues. In DNA form, the CDR3 reads TGTGCCAGCAGCCAAGGTTTACTTCACACCTACGAGCAGTACTTC. This codes for CASSQGLLHTYEQYF.

The J gene is TRBJ2-7, the V gene TRBV25-1; possibly TRBD1 or TRBD2 for D (5 bases each). V shed 4 bases and J shed 3 bases, with 19 bases lying between them. The CDR3 contains 16 residues. Germline CDR1 reads MGHDK; CDR2 reads SYGVNS. The CDR3 protein is CASSVTGTTDLYEQYF. The CDR3 DNA reads TGTGCCAGCAGTGTTACCGGGACGACGGATCTCTACGAGCAGTACTTC.

This clonotype was observed many times. The chain employs TRBV19 and TRBJ1-2; D not certain. CDR1 is LNHDA and CDR2 is SQIVND in the germline V gene (reference sequence). The V and J ends lost 1 base and 6 bases respectively, with 18 bases between them. The CDR3 runs 16 residues. The CDR3 nucleotides are TGTGCCAGTAGTATAGGAACCGGGGAGGAGAGGCATGGCTACACCTTC. Protein product: CASSIGTGEERHGYTF. The whole variable domain, remainder taken from reference TRBV19 and TRBJ1-2, is DGGITQSPKYLFRKEGQNVTLSCEQNLNHDAMYWYRQDPGQGLRLIYYSQIVNDFQKGDIAEGYSVSREKKESFPLTVTSAQKNPTAFYLCASSIGTGEERHGYTFGSGTRLTVV.

The chain employs TRBV9 and TRBJ1-6; 8 positions match TRBD1. Per germline, CDR1 SGDLS and CDR2 YYNGEE. The V segment lost 3 bases and the J segment 10 bases; nucleotides outside the gene matches: 9. The CDR3 sequence is 15 residues long. CDR3 nucleotide sequence: TGTGCCAGCAGCGGGGGGGCAGGGGGCGGCTCACCCCTCCACTTT. Protein sequence: CASSGGAGGGSPLHF.

The CDR3 DNA is TGCAGTGCTAGAGACCGGGACAGGGGTTCCGAGCAGTACTTC. It yields the protein CSARDRDRGSEQYF. The rearrangement joins TRBV20-1 to TRBJ2-7; 10 bases match TRBD1. The junction had 5 bases not matched to a gene; V was cut back by 0 bases and J by 6 bases. The germline V gene has CDR1 DFQATT and CDR2 SNEGSKA (reference sequence). CDR3 length: 14 residues.

The chain uses TRBV12-3 or TRBV12-4 and TRBJ2-5, with 10 bases matching TRBD1. This CDR3 region has 13 residues. V gave up 5 bases and J gave up 7 bases; unmatched junction bases: 4. CDR3 DNA: TGTGCCAGCAGTATCCGGGACAGGGGGACCCAGTACTTC. Protein sequence: CASSIRDRGTQYF.

J is TRBJ1-2 and V is TRBV24-1, with D perhaps matching TRBD1 (5 bases). This CDR3 has 14 residues. CDR1 is KGHDR, CDR2 SFDVKD, per germline. V gave up 2 bases and J gave up 4 bases, with 10 bases separating them. The DNA of the CDR3 is TGTGCCACCAGTGATTCTGGACACGGCTATGGCTACACCTTC. Amino acids: CATSDSGHGYGYTF.

V and J are TRBV7-9 and TRBJ2-2; D unresolved. The CDR3 sequence is 15 residues long. Germline V gene data show CDR1 as SEHNR and CDR2 as FQNEAQ (reference sequence). V was pared by 2 bases and J by 1 base, with 8 bases between. CDR3 DNA: TGTGCCAGCAGCTTATCATGGGTGAACACCGGGGAGCTGTTTTTT. It codes for CASSLSWVNTGELFF. Full variable domain (remainder filled in from reference TRBV7-9 and TRBJ2-2): DTGVSQNPRHKITKRGQNVTFRCDPISEHNRLYWYRQTLGQGPEFLTYFQNEAQLEKSRLLSDRFSAERPKGSFSTLEIQRTEQGDSAMYLCASSLSWVNTGELFFGEGSRLTVL.

This clonotype occurred once. V is TRBV2 and J is TRBJ2-7; 8 bases match TRBD2. Germline V lookup: CDR1 SNHLY, CDR2 FYNNEI. The CDR3 has 16 amino acids. The junction had 10 bases not matched to a gene; V was cut back by 2 bases and J by 4 bases. CDR3 nucleotides: TGTGCCAGCAGTGAAACCCCCGGGGGGGTTGGGTACGAGCAGTACTTC. It translates to CASSETPGGVGYEQYF.

The rearrangement joins TRBV25-1 to TRBJ2-3; 7 bases align to TRBD2. Germline CDR1 MGHDK, CDR2 SYGVNS. J gave up 1 base and V 4 bases, and 8 bases lay outside the gene matches. This CDR3 contains 16 residues. CDR3 bases: TGTGCCAGCAGTGGTGGACTAGGGTTTGGCACAGATACGCAGTATTTT. The encoded protein is CASSGGLGFGTDTQYF.